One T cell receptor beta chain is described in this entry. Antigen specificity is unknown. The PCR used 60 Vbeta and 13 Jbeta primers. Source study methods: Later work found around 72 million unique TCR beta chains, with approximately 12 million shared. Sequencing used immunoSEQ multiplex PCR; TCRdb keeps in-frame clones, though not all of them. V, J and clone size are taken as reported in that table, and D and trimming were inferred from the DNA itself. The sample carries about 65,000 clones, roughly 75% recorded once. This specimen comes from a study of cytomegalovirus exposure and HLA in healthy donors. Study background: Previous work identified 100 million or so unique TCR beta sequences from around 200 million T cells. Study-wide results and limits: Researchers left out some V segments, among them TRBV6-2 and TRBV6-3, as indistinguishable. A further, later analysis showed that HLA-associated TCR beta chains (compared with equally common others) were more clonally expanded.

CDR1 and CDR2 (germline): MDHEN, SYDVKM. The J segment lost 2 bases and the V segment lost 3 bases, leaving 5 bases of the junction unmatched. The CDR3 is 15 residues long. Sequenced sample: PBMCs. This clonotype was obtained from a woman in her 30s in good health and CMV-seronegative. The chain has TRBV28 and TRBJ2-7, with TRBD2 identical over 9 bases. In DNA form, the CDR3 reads TGTGCCAGCAGTTTCGGCGGGGGGGCGGCCTACGAGCAGTACTTC. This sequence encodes CASSFGGGAAYEQYF.